This TCR beta chain was observed in a study of cytomegalovirus exposure and HLA in healthy donors. Study as a whole: Membership in the Caucasian-associated ancestry cluster was found for around 81% of approximately 400 genotyped donors.

Study outcomes and limitations: CMV antigen specificity was confirmed in vitro for three CMV-associated chains. TCR beta V segments were, for the most part, productive about 87% or about 30% of the time in an earlier analysis.

About this clone itself: Its antigen is unidentified.

Germline V gives CDR1 MDHEN, CDR2 SYDVKM. The CDR3 loop spans 14 amino acids. V lost 3 bases to trimming and J lost 3 bases; unmatched junction nucleotides: 4. 60 Vbeta and 13 Jbeta primers were used in PCR. Only in-frame clones appear in the TCRdb table, and some are missing; sequencing was by immunoSEQ multiplex PCR. This sample yields about 260,000 clones, of which around two thirds are seen a single time; around 2.3% belongs to the top ten. Sequencing used PBMCs. V gene TRBV28 combines with J gene TRBJ1-1; 7 positions agree with TRBD1. The receptor was isolated from a female donor in good health and CMV-seronegative. The CDR3: CASSFIDRDTEAFF. In DNA form, the CDR3 reads TGTGCCAGCAGTTTTATAGACAGGGACACTGAAGCTTTCTTT.